This is a list of T cell receptor beta chains from one sample in a study of blood T cell repertoires in COVID-19. The method was immunoSEQ multiplex PCR; TCRdb's version includes in-frame clones alone and lacks a portion of them. The table includes under 200,000 clones, 79% detected once. The sequenced sample was PBMCs or T cells enriched from blood (not recorded which). The origin of the receptors is a woman between 70 and 85 years old in a cohort exposed to, infected with or recovered from COVID-19 (not recorded which). Each CDR3 is given with its conserved first and last residue. The D gene is left open where the match is weak. Not all rows give a size; the values are once, few, many and, for expanded clones, a class.

j_gene	abundance	d_gene	v_gene	CDR3aa	CDR3nt
TRBJ2-5	-	TRBD2	TRBV15	CATSRSPGRGETQYF	TGTGCCACCAGCAGGTCACCCGGGAGGGGAGAGACCCAGTACTTC
TRBJ2-3	-	TRBD1	TRBV9	CASSVLPGQGLSDTQYF	TGTGCCAGCAGCGTCTTACCGGGACAGGGGCTTTCGGATACGCAGTATTTT
TRBJ1-1	-	-	TRBV27	CASSLMGLGGSRSEAFF	TGTGCCAGCAGTTTAATGGGGTTGGGAGGGTCTCGGTCTGAAGCTTTCTTT
TRBJ1-1	-	-	TRBV5-4	CASSWTSDTEAFF	TGTGCCAGCAGCTGGACTTCGGACACTGAAGCTTTCTTT
TRBJ1-3	-	-	TRBV19	CASSPRAATIYF	TGTGCCAGTAGCCCCCGCGCGGCCACCATATATTTT
TRBJ1-2	-	TRBD1	TRBV19	CASSPLQGGNYGYTF	TGTGCCAGTAGTCCACTCCAGGGGGGTAACTATGGCTACACCTTC
TRBJ2-7	-	TRBD1	TRBV5-6	CASSLALGTGRYEQYF	TGTGCCAGCAGCTTGGCCTTAGGGACAGGGAGGTACGAGCAGTACTTC
TRBJ1-2	-	-	TRBV20-1	CSASLGQLQNYGYTF	TGCAGTGCTAGTCTAGGTCAGCTCCAAAACTATGGCTACACCTTC
TRBJ2-2	once	TRBD1	TRBV28	CASSFDRGHVGELFF	TGTGCCAGCAGTTTCGACAGGGGGCACGTCGGGGAGCTGTTTTTT
TRBJ2-3	once	-	TRBV18	CASSLLGGTDTQYF	TGTGCCAGCTCCCTCTTAGGGGGCACAGATACGCAGTATTTT
TRBJ2-2	-	-	TRBV7-8	CASSRRLDTGELFF	TGTGCCAGCAGCCGACGCTTAGACACCGGGGAGCTGTTTTTT
TRBJ2-1	-	-	TRBV7-2	CASSLNSRVRSRYDEQFF	TGTGCCAGCAGCTTAAACTCCAGGGTTCGGAGCAGATACGATGAGCAGTTCTTC
TRBJ2-4	few	-	TRBV7-9	CASGHYIGGAKNIQYF	TGTGCCAGCGGGCACTACATTGGGGGGGCCAAAAACATTCAGTACTTC
TRBJ2-7	-	TRBD1	TRBV18	CASSPRTGTGGYEQYF	TGTGCCAGCTCACCACGTACCGGGACAGGGGGATACGAGCAGTACTTC
TRBJ2-1	once	-	TRBV11-1	CASSLAAPNEQFF	TGTGCCAGCAGCTTAGCAGCCCCCAATGAGCAGTTCTTC
TRBJ1-5	once	TRBD1	TRBV18	CASSSPDEGALYQPQHF	TGTGCCAGCTCAAGCCCGGACGAGGGGGCACTCTACCAGCCCCAGCATTTT
TRBJ2-7	once	TRBD1	TRBV4-3	CASSITRGTGFDEQYF	TGCGCCAGCAGCATAACGCGGGGGACAGGGTTTGACGAGCAGTACTTC
TRBJ2-1	few	TRBD2	TRBV12-3/TRBV12-4	CASSREGGEFF	TGTGCCAGCAGCCGAGAGGGAGGGGAGTTCTTC
TRBJ2-2	-	TRBD1	TRBV7-2	CASSSYGQANTGELFF	TGTGCCAGCAGTTCATACGGACAGGCGAACACCGGGGAGCTGTTTTTT
TRBJ2-5	-	TRBD1	TRBV9	CASTEGQGRETQYF	TGTGCCAGCACGGAGGGACAGGGGAGGGAGACCCAGTACTTC
TRBJ1-2	once	-	TRBV5-6	CASSPNRERNTF	TGTGCCAGCAGCCCGAACAGGGAAAGGAACACCTTC
TRBJ2-1	-	TRBD2	TRBV5-1	CASSLVIRLAGGDEQFF	TGCGCCAGCAGCTTGGTAATTAGGCTAGCGGGAGGAGATGAGCAGTTCTTC
TRBJ2-7	few	TRBD2	TRBV19	CASSTGLAGYEQYF	TGTGCCAGTAGTACCGGACTAGCGGGCTACGAGCAGTACTTC
TRBJ2-7	-	-	TRBV28	CASSPSESGRSYEQYF	TGTGCCAGCAGCCCTTCAGAAAGCGGGCGCTCCTACGAGCAGTACTTC
TRBJ2-3	few	-	TRBV2	CATAGGPSTDTQYF	TGTGCCACCGCCGGGGGGCCAAGCACAGATACGCAGTATTTT
TRBJ1-4	-	TRBD1	TRBV27	CASSQLGIRTGDEKLFF	TGTGCCAGCAGCCAACTAGGGATTCGGACAGGGGATGAAAAACTGTTTTTT